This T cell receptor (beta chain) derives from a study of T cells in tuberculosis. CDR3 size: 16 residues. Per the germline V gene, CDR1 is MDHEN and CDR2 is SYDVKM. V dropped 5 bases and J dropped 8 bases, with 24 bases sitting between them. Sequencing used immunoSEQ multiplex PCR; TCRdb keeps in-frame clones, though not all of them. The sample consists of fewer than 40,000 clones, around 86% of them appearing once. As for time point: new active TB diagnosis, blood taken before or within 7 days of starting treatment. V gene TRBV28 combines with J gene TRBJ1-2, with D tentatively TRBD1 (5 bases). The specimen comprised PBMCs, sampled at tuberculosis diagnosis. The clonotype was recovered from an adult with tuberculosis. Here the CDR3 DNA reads TGTGCCAGCAGTCCCCCCGGGACTTTAGGAGACTCCGGCTACACCTTC. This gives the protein CASSPPGTLGDSGYTF.